This TCR beta chain was identified during a study of T cell changes during pregnancy in multiple sclerosis. Germline V lookup: CDR1 SGHTA, CDR2 FQGTGA. The J segment lost 4 bases and the V segment lost 2 bases, leaving 13 bases of the junction unmatched. CDR3 size: 20 residues. This clone was detected once. Clones were sequenced by immunoSEQ multiplex PCR, and TCRdb holds only the in-frame ones, with some missing. The sample consists of roughly 40,000 clones, roughly 84% of them appearing once. This TCR derives from a female donor with multiple sclerosis, enrolled in a pregnancy study. The specimen was CD8+ T cells from peripheral blood mononuclear cells, collected in the first trimester of pregnancy. This chain connects TRBV7-3 to TRBJ2-1, with TRBD2 matching 14 bases. The CDR3 loop is CASSLSPKPGLAGDYNEQFF. In DNA, the CDR3 is TGTGCCAGCAGCTTATCTCCCAAACCGGGACTAGCGGGGGATTACAATGAGCAGTTCTTC.